Each of the 13 T cell receptor beta chains below was sequenced from the same sample in a study of cytomegalovirus exposure and HLA in healthy donors. It was with 60 Vbeta and 13 Jbeta primers that the PCR ran. The repertoire was sequenced with immunoSEQ multiplex PCR; TCRdb's copy has only in-frame clones and lacks some. The table has 150,000 to 200,000 clones, 60% to 85% seen once. Sequencing used PBMCs. These TCRs come from a woman younger than 45 in good health and CMV-seronegative.

On this clone: Germline is not matched at one junction end, which may reflect a read error. The identical CDR3 is also encoded by other nucleotide sequences in the sample. The chain is built from TRBV15 and TRBJ2-7; 7 bases line up with TRBD1. The CDR3 is made up of 13 amino acids. Germline V gene sequence: CDR1 LNHNV, CDR2 YYDKDF (reference sequence). The CDR3 spells CATSWGQTYEQYF. The CDR3 DNA reads as TGTGCCACCAGCTGGGGACAGACATACGAGCAGTACTTT.

J is TRBJ2-7 and V is TRBV30, with D possibly matching TRBD2 (7 bases). V dropped 0 bases and J dropped 4 bases, with 13 bases sitting between them. Germline V CDR1 and CDR2: GTSNPN, SVGIG (reference sequence). The CDR3 contains 14 residues. The CDR3 DNA sequence: TGTGCCTGGAGTGTAGGCGGGGGCCCTTACGAGCAGTACTTC. Protein product: CAWSVGGGPYEQYF.

This rearrangement joins TRBV4-1 to TRBJ2-3; D is perhaps TRBD2 (6 bases). From germline, CDR1 is MGHRA and CDR2 YSYEKL. V was pared by 1 base and J by 8 bases, with 19 bases between. The CDR3 contains 16 residues. CDR3 amino acids: CASSQGAPLAAGTQYF. CDR3 nucleotides: TGCGCCAGCAGCCAAGGGGCCCCTCTTGCAGCGGGTACGCAGTATTTT.

The chain uses TRBV10-1 and TRBJ1-2, with no clear D. Germline loops: CDR1 WNHNN, CDR2 SYGVQD (reference sequence). CDR3 size: 23 residues. V dropped 0 bases and J dropped 4 bases, with 36 bases sitting between them. CDR3 coding DNA: TGCGCCAGCAGTGAGTCGAATCGATGGAAAAAGGGCGGAGGGCCAGGCCCAGGCTATGGCTACACCTTC. It codes for CASSESNRWKKGGGPGPGYGYTF.

This clone was found a few times. J is TRBJ2-5 and V is TRBV15; TRBD2 is a possible D gene (5 bases). This CDR3 contains 13 residues. Germline CDR1 LNHNV, CDR2 YYDKDF (reference sequence). V was clipped by 3 bases and J by 5 bases, with 10 bases between them. For the CDR3, the DNA is TGTGCCACCAGCAGGACTACCCGCGAGACCCAGTACTTC. It specifies CATSRTTRETQYF.

This chain uses TRBV19 with TRBJ1-2; D ambiguous. Germline lookup yields CDR1 LNHDA and CDR2 SQIVND (reference sequence). The CDR3 consists of 14 residues. V was pared by 0 bases and J by 7 bases, with 12 bases between. CDR3 amino acids: CASSIDRGGLGYTF. The CDR3 DNA is TGTGCCAGTAGTATAGACCGGGGAGGGCTTGGCTACACCTTC.

V gene TRBV7-9 combines with J gene TRBJ1-1; D is undetermined. The CDR3 contains 14 residues. Deletions cut 3 bases from V and 10 bases from J, with 18 bases between. Germline lookup yields CDR1 SEHNR and CDR2 FQNEAQ (reference sequence). CDR3 nucleotide sequence: TGTGCCAGCAGCTTTCCCGCGGCTCCGATAGGAGCTTTCTTT. It yields the protein CASSFPAAPIGAFF.

The chain joins TRBV30 to TRBJ2-2; a possible D gene is TRBD2 (6 bases). The CDR3 spans 12 residues. CDR1 GTSNPN and CDR2 SVGIG come from the germline V gene (reference sequence). V shed 3 bases and J shed 6 bases, with 8 bases lying between them. CDR3: CAWSTGAGELFF. The CDR3 DNA follows: TGTGCCTGGAGCACGGGGGCCGGGGAGCTGTTTTTT.

The chain couples TRBV7-8 to TRBJ2-3, with TRBD2 as a possible D gene (5 bases). This CDR3 is 15 amino acids long. Per germline, CDR1 SGHVS and CDR2 FQNEAQ. Trimming removed 3 bases from V and 1 base from J, with 11 bases in between. CDR3 amino acids: CASSLAERGTDTQYF. The CDR3 nucleotides are TGTGCCAGCAGCTTGGCCGAGAGGGGCACAGATACGCAGTATTTT. Supplemented by reference TRBV7-8 and TRBJ2-3, the full variable domain reads GAGVSQSPRYKVAKRGQDVALRCDPISGHVSLFWYQQALGQGPEFLTYFQNEAQLDKSGLPSDRFFAERPEGSVSTLKIQRTQQEDSAVYLCASSLAERGTDTQYFGPGTRLTVL.

This chain connects TRBV7-2 to TRBJ2-1, with TRBD2 identical over 9 bases. The CDR3 extends over 15 amino acids. Germline CDR1 SGHTA, CDR2 FQGNSA. V dropped 0 bases and J dropped 8; count of bases not matched to a gene: 5. Here the CDR3 reads CASSLALAGEDEQFF. The CDR3 nucleotides read TGTGCCAGCAGCTTAGCCTTAGCGGGGGAGGATGAGCAGTTCTTC.

The chain couples TRBV2 to TRBJ2-5; a possible D gene is TRBD1 (6 bases). The CDR3 contains 10 residues. Trimming removed 5 bases from V and 12 bases from J, with 10 bases in between. Germline V gives CDR1 SNHLY, CDR2 FYNNEI. This CDR3 reads CASSRDTKYF. In DNA, the CDR3 is TGTGCCAGCAGTCGGGACACTAAGTACTTC.

The chain carries TRBV7-2 and TRBJ2-1; 9 nucleotides agree with TRBD1. The CDR3 contains 17 residues. With 5 bases clipped from V and 3 bases from J, the junction kept 11 bases outside the gene matches. Germline V CDR1 and CDR2: SGHTA, FQGNSA. The CDR3 sequence: CASSKGQGKRRYNEQFF. Here the CDR3 DNA reads TGTGCCAGCAGCAAGGGACAGGGTAAGAGACGCTACAATGAGCAGTTCTTC.

V is TRBV5-4 and J is TRBJ1-2, with D possibly TRBD1 on 5 matching bases. Trimming took 0 bases from V and 8 from J, leaving 11 bases between them. This CDR3 has 13 amino acids. Germline V gene lookup returns CDR1 SGHNT and CDR2 YYREEE (reference sequence). CDR3 sequence: CASSLAAGSGYTF. Written as DNA, the CDR3 is TGTGCCAGCAGCTTGGCCGCAGGGTCCGGCTACACCTTC.